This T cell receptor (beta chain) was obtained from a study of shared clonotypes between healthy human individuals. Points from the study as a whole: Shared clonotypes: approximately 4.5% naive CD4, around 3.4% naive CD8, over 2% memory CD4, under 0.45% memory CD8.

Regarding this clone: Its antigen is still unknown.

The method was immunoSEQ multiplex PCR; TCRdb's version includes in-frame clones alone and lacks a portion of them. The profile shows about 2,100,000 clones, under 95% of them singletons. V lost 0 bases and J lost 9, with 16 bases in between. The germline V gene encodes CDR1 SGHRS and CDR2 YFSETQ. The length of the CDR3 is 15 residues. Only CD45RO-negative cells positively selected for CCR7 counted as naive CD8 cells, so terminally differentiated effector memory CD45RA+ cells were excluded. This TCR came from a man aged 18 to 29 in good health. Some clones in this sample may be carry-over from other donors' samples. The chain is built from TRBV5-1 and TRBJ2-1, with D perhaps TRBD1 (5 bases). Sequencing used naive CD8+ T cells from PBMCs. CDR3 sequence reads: CASSLVGLGVGEQFF. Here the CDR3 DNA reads TGCGCCAGCAGCTTGGTGGGGCTTGGGGTTGGTGAGCAGTTCTTC. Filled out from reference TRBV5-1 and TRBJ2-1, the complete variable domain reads KAGVTQTPRYLIKTRGQQVTLSCSPISGHRSVSWYQQTPGQGLQFLFEYFSETQRNKGNFPGRFSGRQFSNSRSEMNVSTLELGDSALYLCASSLVGLGVGEQFFGPGTRLTVL.